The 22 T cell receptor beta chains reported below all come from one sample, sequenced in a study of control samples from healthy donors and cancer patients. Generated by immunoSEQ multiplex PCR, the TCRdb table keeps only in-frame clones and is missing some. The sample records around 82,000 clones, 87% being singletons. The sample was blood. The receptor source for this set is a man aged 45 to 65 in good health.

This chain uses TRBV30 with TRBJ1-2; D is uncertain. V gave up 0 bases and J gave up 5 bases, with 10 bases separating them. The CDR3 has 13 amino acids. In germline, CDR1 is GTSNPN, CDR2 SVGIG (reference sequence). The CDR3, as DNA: TGTGCCTGGAGTGTCGGGCAGCTGTATGGCTACACCTTC. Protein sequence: CAWSVGQLYGYTF. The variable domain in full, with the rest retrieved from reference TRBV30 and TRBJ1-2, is SQTIHQWPATLVQPVGSPLSLECTVEGTSNPNLYWYRQAAGRGLQLLFYSVGIGQISSEVPQNLSASRPQDRQFILSSKKLLLSDSGFYLCAWSVGQLYGYTFGSGTRLTVV.

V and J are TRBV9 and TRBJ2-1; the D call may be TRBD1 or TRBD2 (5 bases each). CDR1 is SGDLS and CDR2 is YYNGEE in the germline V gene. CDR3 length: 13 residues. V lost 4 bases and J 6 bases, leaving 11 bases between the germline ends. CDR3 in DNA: TGTGCCAGCAGCTTGGTCGGGGCCAATGAGCAGTTCTTC. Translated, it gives CASSLVGANEQFF.

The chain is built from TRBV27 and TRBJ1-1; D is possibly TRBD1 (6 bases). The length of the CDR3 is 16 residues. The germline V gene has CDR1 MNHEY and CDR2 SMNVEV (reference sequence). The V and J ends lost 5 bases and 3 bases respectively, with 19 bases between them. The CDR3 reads CASSPLFSKGDTEAFF. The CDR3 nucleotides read TGTGCCAGCAGTCCCCTTTTTTCAAAGGGGGACACTGAAGCTTTCTTT.

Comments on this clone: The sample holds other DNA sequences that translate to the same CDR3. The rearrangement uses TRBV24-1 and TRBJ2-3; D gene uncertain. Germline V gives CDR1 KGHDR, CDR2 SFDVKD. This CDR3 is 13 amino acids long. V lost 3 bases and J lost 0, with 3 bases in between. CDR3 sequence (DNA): TGTGCCACCAGTGATGCTAGCACAGATACGCAGTATTTT. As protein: CATSDASTDTQYF.

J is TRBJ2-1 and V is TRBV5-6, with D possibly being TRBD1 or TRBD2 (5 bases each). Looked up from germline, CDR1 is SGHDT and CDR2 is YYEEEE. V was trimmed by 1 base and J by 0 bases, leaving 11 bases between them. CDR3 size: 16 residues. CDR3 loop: CASSLYGTGSYNEQFF. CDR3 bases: TGTGCCAGCAGCTTGTACGGGACGGGCTCCTACAATGAGCAGTTCTTC.

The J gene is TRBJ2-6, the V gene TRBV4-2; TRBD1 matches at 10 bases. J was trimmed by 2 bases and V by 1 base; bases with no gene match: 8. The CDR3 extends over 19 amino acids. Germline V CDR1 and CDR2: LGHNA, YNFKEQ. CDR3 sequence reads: CASSQAAGQGSPGANVLTF. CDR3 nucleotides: TGTGCCAGCAGCCAAGCCGCGGGACAGGGGTCCCCTGGGGCCAACGTCCTGACTTTC.

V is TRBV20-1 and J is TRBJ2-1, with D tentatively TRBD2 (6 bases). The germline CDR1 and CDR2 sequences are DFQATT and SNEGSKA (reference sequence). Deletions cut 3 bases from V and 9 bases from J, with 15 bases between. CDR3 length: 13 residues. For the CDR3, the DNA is TGCAGTGCTAGTCTCCCTCCGGGGGTTGAGCAGTTCTTC. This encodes CSASLPPGVEQFF.

As DNA, the CDR3 is TGTGCCAGCGGCGGGAGCCCGAACACCGGGGAGCTGTTTTTT. It codes for CASGGSPNTGELFF. This chain connects TRBV7-3 to TRBJ2-2; 7 bases agree with TRBD2. The CDR3 runs 14 residues. V shed 8 bases, J shed 0 bases, and the junction held 3 bases outside the gene matches. The germline V gene has CDR1 SGHTA and CDR2 FQGTGA.

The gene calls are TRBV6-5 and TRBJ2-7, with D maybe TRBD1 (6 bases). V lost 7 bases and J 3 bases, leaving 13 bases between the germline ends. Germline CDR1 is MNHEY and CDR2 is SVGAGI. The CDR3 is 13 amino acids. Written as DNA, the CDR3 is TGTGCCAGCACCGCACCGGGACACTACGAGCAGTACTTC. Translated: CASTAPGHYEQYF.

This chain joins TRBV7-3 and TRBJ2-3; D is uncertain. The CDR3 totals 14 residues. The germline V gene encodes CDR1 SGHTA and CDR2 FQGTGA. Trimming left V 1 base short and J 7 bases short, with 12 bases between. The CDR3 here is CASSLNPNTNTQYF. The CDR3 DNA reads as TGTGCCAGCAGCTTAAACCCTAACACGAATACGCAGTATTTT.

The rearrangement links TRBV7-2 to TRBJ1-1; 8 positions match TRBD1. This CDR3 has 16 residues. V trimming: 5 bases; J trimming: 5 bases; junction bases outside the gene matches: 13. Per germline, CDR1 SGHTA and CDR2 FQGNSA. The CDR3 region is CASSLQGALSGTEAFF. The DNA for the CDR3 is TGTGCCAGCAGCCTCCAGGGGGCATTGTCGGGTACTGAAGCTTTCTTT.

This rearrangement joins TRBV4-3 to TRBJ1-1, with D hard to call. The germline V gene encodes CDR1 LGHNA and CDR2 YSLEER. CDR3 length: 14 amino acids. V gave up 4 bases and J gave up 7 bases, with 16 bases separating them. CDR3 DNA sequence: TGCGCCAGCAGCCCGCTGGACTCTTCTTTTGAAGCTTTCTTT. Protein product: CASSPLDSSFEAFF.

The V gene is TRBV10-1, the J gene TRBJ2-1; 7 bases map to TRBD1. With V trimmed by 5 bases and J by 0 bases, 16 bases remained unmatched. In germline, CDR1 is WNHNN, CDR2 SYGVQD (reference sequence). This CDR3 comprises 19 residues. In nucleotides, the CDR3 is TGCGCCAGCAGTCCCAGCGGACAGGTAGAGCCTAGCTCCTACAATGAGCAGTTCTTC. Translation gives CASSPSGQVEPSSYNEQFF.

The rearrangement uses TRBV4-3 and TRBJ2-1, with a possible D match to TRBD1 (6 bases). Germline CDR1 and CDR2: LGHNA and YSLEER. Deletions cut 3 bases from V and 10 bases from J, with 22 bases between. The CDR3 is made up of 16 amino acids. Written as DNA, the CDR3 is TGCGCCAGCAGCCACTGGGGGCTATTTGGGGGTGGGGAGCAGTTCTTC. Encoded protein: CASSHWGLFGGGEQFF.

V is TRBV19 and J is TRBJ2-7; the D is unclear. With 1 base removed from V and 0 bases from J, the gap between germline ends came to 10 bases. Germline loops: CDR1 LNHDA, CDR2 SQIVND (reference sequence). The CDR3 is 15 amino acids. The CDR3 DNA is TGTGCCAGTAGTATAGCCCTGGCCAGCTCCTACGAGCAGTACGTC. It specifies CASSIALASSYEQYV.

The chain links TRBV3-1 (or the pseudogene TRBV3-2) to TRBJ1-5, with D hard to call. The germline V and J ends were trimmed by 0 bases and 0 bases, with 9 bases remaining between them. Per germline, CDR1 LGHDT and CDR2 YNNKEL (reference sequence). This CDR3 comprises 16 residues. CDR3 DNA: TGTGCCAGCAGCCAAGAGAGTTCCTCTAGCAATCAGCCCCAGCATTTT. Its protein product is CASSQESSSSNQPQHF.

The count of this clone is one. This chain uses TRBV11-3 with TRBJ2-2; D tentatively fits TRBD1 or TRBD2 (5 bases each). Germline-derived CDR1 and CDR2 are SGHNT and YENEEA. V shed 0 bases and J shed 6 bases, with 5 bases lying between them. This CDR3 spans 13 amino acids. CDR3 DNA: TGTGCCAGCAGCTTAGAGGGGGCCGGGGAGCTGTTTTTT. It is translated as CASSLEGAGELFF.

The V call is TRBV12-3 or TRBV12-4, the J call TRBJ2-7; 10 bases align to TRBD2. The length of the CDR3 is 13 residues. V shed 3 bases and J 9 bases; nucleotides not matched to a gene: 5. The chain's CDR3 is CASSLSASGGQYV. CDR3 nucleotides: TGTGCCAGCAGTTTGTCGGCTAGCGGGGGGCAGTACGTC.

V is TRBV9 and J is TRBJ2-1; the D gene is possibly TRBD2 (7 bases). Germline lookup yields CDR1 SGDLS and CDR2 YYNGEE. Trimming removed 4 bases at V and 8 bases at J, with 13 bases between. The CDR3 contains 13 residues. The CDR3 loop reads CASSPTGRDEQFF. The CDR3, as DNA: TGTGCCAGCAGCCCCACAGGGAGGGATGAGCAGTTCTTC.

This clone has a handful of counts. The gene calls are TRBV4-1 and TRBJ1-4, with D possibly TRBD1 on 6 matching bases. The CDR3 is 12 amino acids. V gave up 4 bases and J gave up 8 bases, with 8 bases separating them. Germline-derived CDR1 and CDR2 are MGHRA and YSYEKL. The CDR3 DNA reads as TGCGCCAGCAGCCCAGACAGGGAAAAACTGTTTTTT. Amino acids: CASSPDREKLFF.

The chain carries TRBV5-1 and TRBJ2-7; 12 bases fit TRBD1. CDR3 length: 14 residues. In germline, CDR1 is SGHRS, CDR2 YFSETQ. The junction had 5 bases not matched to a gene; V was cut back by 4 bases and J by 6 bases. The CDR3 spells CASSPGQGAGEQYF. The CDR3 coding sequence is TGCGCCAGCAGCCCGGGACAGGGGGCAGGCGAGCAGTACTTC.

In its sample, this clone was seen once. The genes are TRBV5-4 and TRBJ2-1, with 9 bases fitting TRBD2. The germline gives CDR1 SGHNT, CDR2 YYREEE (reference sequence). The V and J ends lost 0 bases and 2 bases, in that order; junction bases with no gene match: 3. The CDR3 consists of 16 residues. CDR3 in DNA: TGTGCCAGCAGCTTGGCCCGCGGGGGGGCCTACAATGAGCAGTTCTTC. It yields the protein CASSLARGGAYNEQFF.